This T cell receptor beta chain came from a study of shared clonotypes between healthy human individuals. This clone was picked up one time. Antigen unknown. Trimming took 3 bases from V and 6 from J; bases not matched to a gene: 7. The CDR3 totals 14 residues. Looked up from germline, CDR1 is MNHEY and CDR2 is SMNVEV (reference sequence). Study-wide results and caveats: The expectation was that sequencing depth would affect clonotype sharing among donors.

CD8 cells classed as naive were CD45RO-negative and positively selected for CCR7, excluding terminally differentiated effector memory CD45RA+ cells. Sequenced by immunoSEQ multiplex PCR; TCRdb stores in-frame clones only, minus some. The sample has millions of clones, about 95% seen once. This TCR was sampled from a man aged 18 to 29 in good health. This chain joins TRBV27 and TRBJ2-7; the match to TRBD1 covers 8 bases. Material: naive CD8+ T cells sorted from blood. The chain's CDR3 is CASSFVTGVGEQYF. The CDR3 DNA reads TGTGCCAGCAGTTTCGTGACAGGGGTAGGCGAGCAGTACTTC.